The rows below give T cell receptor beta chains drawn from one sample of a study of cytomegalovirus exposure and HLA in healthy donors. Sequencing used immunoSEQ multiplex PCR; TCRdb keeps in-frame clones, though not all of them. Of 150,000 to 200,000 clones in the sample, more than 80% are singletons; the top ten hold roughly 3%. The specimen sequenced was PBMCs. These receptors all come from a woman younger than 35 in good health and CMV-seropositive. CDR3s include the opening cysteine and the closing phenylalanine or tryptophan. A D gene is named only where the DNA matches it firmly. Expanded clones are given a class, and other clones once, few, many or no size at all.

size: .
J: TRBJ2-1
D: TRBD2
V: TRBV4-2
CDR3: CASCKSGTSGGNEQFF
DNA: TGTGCCAGCTGCAAATCCGGGACTAGCGGGGGGAATGAGCAGTTCTTC

size: .
J: TRBJ2-1
D: .
V: TRBV10-3
CDR3: CAISEWADLNEGNEQFF
DNA: TGTGCCATCAGTGAATGGGCGGACTTAAACGAAGGGAATGAGCAGTTCTTC

size: once
J: TRBJ1-2
D: TRBD1
V: TRBV7-2
CDR3: CASSWTGGSYGYTF
DNA: TGTGCCAGCAGCTGGACAGGGGGGAGCTATGGCTACACCTTC

size: .
J: TRBJ2-7
D: .
V: TRBV4-1
CDR3: CASSQERGYEQYF
DNA: TGCGCCAGCAGCCAAGAAAGGGGCTACGAGCAGTACTTC

size: .
J: TRBJ2-3
D: .
V: TRBV10-1
CDR3: CASSPGTSTDTQYF
DNA: TGCGCCAGCAGCCCGGGGACTTCCACAGATACGCAGTATTTT

size: .
J: TRBJ2-1
D: .
V: TRBV5-6
CDR3: CASSLGLVNEQFF
DNA: TGTGCCAGCAGCTTGGGTCTAGTTAATGAGCAGTTCTTC

size: .
J: TRBJ1-4
D: TRBD1
V: TRBV7-9
CDR3: CASSLAGFRDRREGLFF
DNA: TGTGCCAGCAGCTTAGCAGGATTCCGGGACAGGCGTGAGGGACTGTTTTTT

size: .
J: TRBJ2-1
D: .
V: TRBV4-1
CDR3: CASSQLPSAYNEQFF
DNA: TGCGCCAGCAGCCAGCTACCTAGCGCCTACAATGAGCAGTTCTTC

size: .
J: TRBJ2-7
D: .
V: TRBV5-1
CDR3: CASSVSRGAEQYF
DNA: TGCGCCAGCAGCGTAAGCAGGGGAGCCGAGCAGTACTTC

size: .
J: TRBJ2-5
D: TRBD2
V: TRBV5-4
CDR3: CASSLVISGVYQETQYF
DNA: TGTGCCAGCAGCTTGGTTATTAGCGGGGTTTACCAAGAGACCCAGTACTTC

size: .
J: TRBJ2-7
D: .
V: TRBV27
CDR3: CASSRRGSWNEQYF
DNA: TGTGCCAGCTCGCGTCGGGGGTCTTGGAACGAGCAGTACTTC

size: few
J: TRBJ2-7
D: .
V: TRBV7-8
CDR3: CASSSWDTSYEQYF
DNA: TGTGCCAGCAGCTCGTGGGACACCTCCTACGAGCAGTACTTC

size: .
J: TRBJ1-1
D: .
V: TRBV2
CDR3: CASSEIGGTEAFF
DNA: TGTGCCAGCAGTGAAATCGGGGGCACTGAAGCTTTCTTT

size: once
J: TRBJ2-1
D: TRBD1
V: TRBV19
CDR3: CASSTGTASWNEQFF
DNA: TGTGCCAGTAGTACCGGGACAGCGTCTTGGAATGAGCAGTTCTTC

size: .
J: TRBJ2-7
D: TRBD1
V: TRBV19
CDR3: CASSKTGGTHEQYF
DNA: TGTGCCAGTAGCAAGACAGGGGGCACCCACGAGCAGTACTTC

size: .
J: TRBJ1-1
D: .
V: TRBV5-1
CDR3: CASSSTGRQNTEAFF
DNA: TGCGCCAGCAGCTCCACAGGGCGGCAGAACACTGAAGCTTTCTTT

size: once
J: TRBJ1-6
D: .
V: TRBV4-3
CDR3: CASSQGTGTNSPLHF
DNA: TGCGCCAGCAGCCAAGGGACGGGAACGAATTCACCCCTCCACTTT

size: .
J: TRBJ1-2
D: .
V: TRBV5-1
CDR3: CASSLGETSYGYTF
DNA: TGCGCCAGCAGCTTGGGAGAGACAAGCTATGGCTACACCTTC

size: .
J: TRBJ2-7
D: TRBD1
V: TRBV7-2
CDR3: CASSLYRDRSGEQYF
DNA: TGTGCCAGCAGCTTATATCGGGACAGATCAGGCGAGCAGTACTTC

size: .
J: TRBJ1-1
D: .
V: TRBV2
CDR3: CASSERNTEAFF
DNA: TGTGCCAGCAGTGAGCGGAACACTGAAGCTTTCTTT

size: few
J: TRBJ1-2
D: .
V: TRBV7-9
CDR3: CASSFPAVGGYTF
DNA: TGTGCCAGCAGCTTCCCAGCGGTGGGTGGCTACACCTTC

size: .
J: TRBJ2-1
D: .
V: TRBV19
CDR3: CASSISQGGGNNEQFF
DNA: TGTGCCAGTAGTATCTCTCAGGGCGGGGGCAACAATGAGCAGTTCTTC

size: .
J: TRBJ2-1
D: .
V: TRBV14
CDR3: CASSHLQGRFNEQFF
DNA: TGTGCCAGCAGCCATCTACAGGGAAGATTCAATGAGCAGTTCTTC

size: .
J: TRBJ1-2
D: .
V: TRBV6-5
CDR3: CASSYSENYGYTF
DNA: TGTGCCAGCAGTTACTCAGAGAATTATGGCTACACCTTC

size: .
J: TRBJ2-4
D: TRBD2
V: TRBV5-6
CDR3: CASSLGSGGANIQYF
DNA: TGTGCCAGCAGCTTGGGTAGCGGGGGGGCGAACATTCAGTACTTC

size: .
J: TRBJ2-7
D: .
V: TRBV11-3
CDR3: CASSWCGAVVEYEQYF
DNA: TGTGCCAGCAGCTGGTGTGGGGCGGTGGTTGAGTACGAGCAGTACTTC

size: .
J: TRBJ2-4
D: TRBD2
V: TRBV7-2
CDR3: CASSWTSGSWIIQYF
DNA: TGTGCCAGCAGCTGGACTAGCGGGAGTTGGATCATTCAGTACTTC

size: .
J: TRBJ2-3
D: TRBD2
V: TRBV11-2
CDR3: CASSLESLAGVGKYF
DNA: TGTGCCAGCAGCTTAGAGTCTCTAGCGGGAGTAGGGAAGTATTTT

size: .
J: TRBJ2-5
D: .
V: TRBV27
CDR3: CASSLSGQYQETQYF
DNA: TGTGCCAGCAGTTTATCTGGACAGTACCAAGAGACCCAGTACTTC

size: .
J: TRBJ2-1
D: .
V: TRBV13
CDR3: CASSPGPVEQFF
DNA: TGTGCCAGCAGCCCTGGTCCGGTCGAGCAGTTCTTC

size: .
J: TRBJ2-5
D: .
V: TRBV2
CDR3: CASSPGHGGPRETQYF
DNA: TGTGCCAGCAGCCCAGGACACGGGGGGCCGCGAGAGACCCAGTACTTC